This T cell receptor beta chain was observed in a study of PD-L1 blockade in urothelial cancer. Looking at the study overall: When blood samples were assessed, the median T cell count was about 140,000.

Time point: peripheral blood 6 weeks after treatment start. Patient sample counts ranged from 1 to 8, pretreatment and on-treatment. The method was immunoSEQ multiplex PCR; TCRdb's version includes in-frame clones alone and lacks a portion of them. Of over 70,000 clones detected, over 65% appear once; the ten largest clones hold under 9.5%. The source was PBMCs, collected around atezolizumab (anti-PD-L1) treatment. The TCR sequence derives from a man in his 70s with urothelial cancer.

This CDR3 reads CASSPTGGIGAETQYF. In nucleotides, the CDR3 is TGTGCCAGCAGCCCCACGGGAGGGATCGGGGCCGAGACCCAGTACTTC. The chain carries TRBV11-2 and TRBJ2-5; 8 positions match TRBD2. The ends lost 5 bases at V and 5 bases at J; junction bases unmatched: 13. The CDR3 consists of 16 residues. Per the germline V gene, CDR1 is SGHAT and CDR2 is FQNNGV.